Sequencing of this T cell receptor beta chain was carried out in a study of T cell responses to AZD1222 COVID-19 vaccine. TCRdb's copy holds only in-frame clones and misses some; the assay was immunoSEQ multiplex PCR. Of 90,000 to 120,000 clones listed, about nine tenths are singletons. This CDR3 region has 15 residues. Germline values: CDR1 SGHTA, CDR2 FQGTGA. V lost 5 bases and J 9 bases, leaving 17 bases between the germline ends. The source was peripheral blood, collected 28 days after the second AZD1222 dose. The receptor was derived from an adult who received the AZD1222 COVID-19 vaccine. The chain employs TRBV7-3 and TRBJ1-6, with D possibly TRBD1 on 6 matching bases. Written as DNA, the CDR3 is TGTGCCAGCAGCCCTCAGGGCGGGGGCGGTTCACCCCTCCACTTT. Translation: CASSPQGGGGSPLHF.